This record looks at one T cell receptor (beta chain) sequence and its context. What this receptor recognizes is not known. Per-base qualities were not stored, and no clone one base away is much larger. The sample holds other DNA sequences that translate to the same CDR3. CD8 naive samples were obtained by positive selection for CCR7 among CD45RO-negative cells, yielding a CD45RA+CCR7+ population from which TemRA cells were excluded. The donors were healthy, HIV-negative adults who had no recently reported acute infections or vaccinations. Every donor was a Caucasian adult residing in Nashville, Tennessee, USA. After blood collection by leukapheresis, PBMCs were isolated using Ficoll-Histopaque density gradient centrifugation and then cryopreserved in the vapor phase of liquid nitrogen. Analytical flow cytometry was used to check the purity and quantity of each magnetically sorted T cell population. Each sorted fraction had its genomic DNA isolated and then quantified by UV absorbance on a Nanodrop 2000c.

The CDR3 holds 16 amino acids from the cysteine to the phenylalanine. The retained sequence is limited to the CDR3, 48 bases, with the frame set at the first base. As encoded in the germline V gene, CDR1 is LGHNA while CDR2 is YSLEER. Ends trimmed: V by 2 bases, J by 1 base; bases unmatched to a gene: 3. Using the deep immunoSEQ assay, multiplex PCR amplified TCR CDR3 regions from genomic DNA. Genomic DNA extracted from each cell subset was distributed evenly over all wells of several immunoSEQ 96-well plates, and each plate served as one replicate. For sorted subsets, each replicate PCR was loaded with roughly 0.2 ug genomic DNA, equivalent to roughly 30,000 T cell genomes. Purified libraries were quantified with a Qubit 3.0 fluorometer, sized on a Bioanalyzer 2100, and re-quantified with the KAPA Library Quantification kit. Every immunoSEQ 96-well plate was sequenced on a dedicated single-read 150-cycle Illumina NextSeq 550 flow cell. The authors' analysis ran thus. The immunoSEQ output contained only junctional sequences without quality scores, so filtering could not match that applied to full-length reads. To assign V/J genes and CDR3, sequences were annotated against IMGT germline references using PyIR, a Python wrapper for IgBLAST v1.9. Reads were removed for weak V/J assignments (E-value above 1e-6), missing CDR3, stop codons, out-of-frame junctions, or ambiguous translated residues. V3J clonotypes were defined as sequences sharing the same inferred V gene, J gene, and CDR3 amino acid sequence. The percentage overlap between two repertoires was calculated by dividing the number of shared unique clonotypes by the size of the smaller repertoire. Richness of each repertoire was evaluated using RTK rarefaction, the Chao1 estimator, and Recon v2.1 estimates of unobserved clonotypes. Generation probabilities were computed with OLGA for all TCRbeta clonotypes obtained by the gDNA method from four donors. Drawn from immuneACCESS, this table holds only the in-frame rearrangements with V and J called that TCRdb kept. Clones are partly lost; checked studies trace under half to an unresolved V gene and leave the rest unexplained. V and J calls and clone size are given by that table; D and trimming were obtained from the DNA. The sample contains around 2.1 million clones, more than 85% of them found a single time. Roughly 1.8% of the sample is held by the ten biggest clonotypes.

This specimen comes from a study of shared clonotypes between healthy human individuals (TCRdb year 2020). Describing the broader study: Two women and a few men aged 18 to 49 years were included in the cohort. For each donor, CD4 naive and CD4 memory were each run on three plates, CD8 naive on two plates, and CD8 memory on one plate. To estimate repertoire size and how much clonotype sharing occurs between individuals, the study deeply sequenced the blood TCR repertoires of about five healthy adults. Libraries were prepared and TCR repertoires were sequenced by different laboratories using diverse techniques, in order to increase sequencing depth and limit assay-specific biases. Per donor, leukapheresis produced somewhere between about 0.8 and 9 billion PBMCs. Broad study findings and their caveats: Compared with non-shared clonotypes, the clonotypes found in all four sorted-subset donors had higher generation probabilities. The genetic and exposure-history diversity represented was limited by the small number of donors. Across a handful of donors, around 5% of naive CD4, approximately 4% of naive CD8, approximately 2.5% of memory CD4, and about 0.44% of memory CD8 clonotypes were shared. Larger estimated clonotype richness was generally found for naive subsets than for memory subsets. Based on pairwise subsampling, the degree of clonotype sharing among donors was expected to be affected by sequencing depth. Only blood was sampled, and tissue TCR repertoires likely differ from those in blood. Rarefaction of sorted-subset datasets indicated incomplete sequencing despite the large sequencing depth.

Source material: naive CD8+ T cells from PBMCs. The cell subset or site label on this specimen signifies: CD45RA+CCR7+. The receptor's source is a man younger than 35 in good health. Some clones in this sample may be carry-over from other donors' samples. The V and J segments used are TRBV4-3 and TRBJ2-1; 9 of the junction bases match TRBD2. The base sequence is TGCGCCAGCAGCCAATATAGCGGGAGTTCCTACAATGAGCAGTTCTTC. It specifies CASSQYSGSSYNEQFF.